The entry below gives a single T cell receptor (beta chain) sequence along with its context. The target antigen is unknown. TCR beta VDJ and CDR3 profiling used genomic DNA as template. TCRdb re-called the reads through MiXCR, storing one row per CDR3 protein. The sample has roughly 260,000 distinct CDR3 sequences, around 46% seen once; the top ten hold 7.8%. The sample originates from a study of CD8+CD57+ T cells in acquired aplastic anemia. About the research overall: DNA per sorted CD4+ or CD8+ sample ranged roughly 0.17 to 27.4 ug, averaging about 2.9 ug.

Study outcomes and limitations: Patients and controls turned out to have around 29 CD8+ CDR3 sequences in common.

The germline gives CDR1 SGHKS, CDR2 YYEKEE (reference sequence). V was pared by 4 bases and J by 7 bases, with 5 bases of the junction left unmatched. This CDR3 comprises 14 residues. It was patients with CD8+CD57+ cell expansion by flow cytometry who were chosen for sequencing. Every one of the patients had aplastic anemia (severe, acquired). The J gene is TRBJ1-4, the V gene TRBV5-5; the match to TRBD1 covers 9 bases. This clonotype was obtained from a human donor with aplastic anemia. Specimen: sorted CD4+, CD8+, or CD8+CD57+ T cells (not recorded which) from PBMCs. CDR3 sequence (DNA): TGTGCCAGCAGCCGGACAGGGGTGGTTGAAAAACTGTTTTTT. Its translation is CASSRTGVVEKLFF.